Detailed here is one T cell receptor beta chain. CDR3 size: 13 residues. Trimming took 4 bases from V and 5 from J, leaving 12 bases between them. Germline values: CDR1 SGHRS, CDR2 YFSETQ. The sample originates from a study of control samples from healthy donors and cancer patients. The protocol was immunoSEQ multiplex PCR, while the TCRdb copy is restricted to in-frame clones and leaves out a portion. The sample lists fewer than 150,000 clones; 75% to 95% were seen once. The material sequenced was blood. The chain links TRBV5-1 to TRBJ1-2, with no clear D. The clonotype comes from a man aged 18 to 29 in good health. DNA of the CDR3: TGCGCCAGCAGCCCAGACGACACATATGGCTACACCTTC. Its protein is CASSPDDTYGYTF.